This T cell receptor (beta chain) was found in a study of blood T cell repertoires in COVID-19. The CDR3 runs 15 residues. From germline, CDR1 is LNHDA and CDR2 SQIVND (reference sequence). V was cut by 5 bases and J by 0 bases, with 8 bases left in between. In the study's own analysis: Cell counts per sample came from amplifying reference gene primers. Here immunoSEQ multiplex PCR was the method, and the copy in TCRdb shows in-frame clones only, minus some. V and J calls and clone size are those listed in that table; D and trimming were worked out from the DNA. The sample comprises hundreds of thousands of clones, around 80% of which are singletons, and roughly 4% rests with the top ten. Recruitment covered some 25 US areas and drew participants whose ages spanned roughly 18 to 100 years.

The TCR sequence derives from a man under 40 with acute COVID-19. This chain uses TRBV19 with TRBJ2-6; no definite D call. Sequenced: PBMCs or T cells enriched from blood (not recorded which). CDR3 DNA: TGTGCCAGTAGTTCTTGGAGCTCTGGGGCCAACGTCCTGACTTTC. Translating it yields CASSSWSSGANVLTF.